These 10 T cell receptor beta chains share one sample of origin, sequenced in a study of PD-1 blockade in classical Hodgkin lymphoma. The repertoire was sequenced with immunoSEQ multiplex PCR; TCRdb's copy has only in-frame clones and lacks some. The sample records around 20,000 clones, around 79% being singletons. Each patient relapsed following autologous stem cell transplantation, and prior brentuximab vedotin exposure differed. The material sequenced was peripheral blood mononuclear cells (PBMCs), taken before the second cycle of nivolumab. Source of these receptors: a human donor with classical Hodgkin lymphoma.

The J gene is TRBJ2-1, the V gene TRBV11-3, with D possibly being TRBD1 (6 bases). CDR3 length equals 17 residues. Trimming cost V 5 bases and J 5 bases, with 22 bases left between them. Germline V gene data show CDR1 as SGHNT and CDR2 as YENEEA. CDR3 nucleotides: TGTGCCAGCAGCGGATCAAGGGGGACCCCGCACAACAATGAGCAGTTCTTC. Translating gives CASSGSRGTPHNNEQFF.

J is TRBJ2-3 and V is TRBV4-1, with 12 bases that match TRBD2. The J segment lost 2 bases and the V segment lost 2 bases, leaving 14 bases of the junction unmatched. The CDR3 sequence is 20 residues long. Germline CDR1 is MGHRA and CDR2 is YSYEKL. The CDR3 sequence: CASSQLGLAGRRRDTDTQYF. CDR3 nucleotide sequence: TGCGCCAGCAGCCAACTCGGACTAGCGGGGCGACGTAGGGACACAGATACGCAGTATTTT.

This clone was detected once. The chain combines TRBV5-1 with TRBJ1-6, with D unclear. Germline values: CDR1 SGHRS, CDR2 YFSETQ. Trimming stripped 0 bases from V and 4 bases from J, with 11 bases between. The CDR3 has 16 residues. The CDR3 protein is CASSLAGNRYNSPLHF. For the CDR3, the DNA is TGCGCCAGCAGCTTGGCTGGGAATAGGTATAATTCACCCCTCCACTTT. The full variable domain, with the rest looked up from reference TRBV5-1 and TRBJ1-6, is KAGVTQTPRYLIKTRGQQVTLSCSPISGHRSVSWYQQTPGQGLQFLFEYFSETQRNKGNFPGRFSGRQFSNSRSEMNVSTLELGDSALYLCASSLAGNRYNSPLHFGNGTRLTVT.

The chain joins TRBV7-9 to TRBJ2-6; possible D gene TRBD2, 5 bases. CDR1 is SEHNR, CDR2 FQNEAQ, per germline (reference sequence). The CDR3 runs to 19 residues. V was trimmed by 6 bases and J by 2 bases, leaving 23 bases between them. CDR3 DNA sequence: TGTGCCAGCAGTTCCTCCGGGGTACTAAAGTTTCCTGGGGCCAACGTCCTGACTTTC. It translates to CASSSSGVLKFPGANVLTF.

The chain has TRBV25-1 and TRBJ2-1, with D possibly matching TRBD2 (6 bases). The germline V and J ends were trimmed by 2 bases and 3 bases, with 11 bases remaining between them. Germline lookup yields CDR1 MGHDK and CDR2 SYGVNS. CDR3 length: 15 amino acids. The CDR3 sequence is CASSETGLVYNEQFF. The CDR3 nucleotides are TGTGCCAGCAGTGAAACGGGACTGGTCTACAATGAGCAGTTCTTC.

In DNA, the CDR3 is TGTGCCAGCAGCTCGGGGTTGGTTAGCTCCTACGAGCAGTACTTC. Its translation is CASSSGLVSSYEQYF. The V gene is TRBV11-3, the J gene TRBJ2-7; tentative D call: TRBD2 (5 bases). Trimming shortened V by 4 bases and J by 0 bases, and 13 bases separated the two germline ends. The CDR3 extends over 15 amino acids. CDR1 SGHNT and CDR2 YENEEA come from the germline V gene. Full variable domain (rest looked up from reference TRBV11-3 and TRBJ2-7): EAGVVQSPRYKIIEKKQPVAFWCNPISGHNTLYWYLQNLGQGPELLIRYENEEAVDDSQLPKDRFSAERLKGVDSTLKIQPAELGDSAVYLCASSSGLVSSYEQYFGPGTRLTVT.

This clone was observed a few times. CDR3: CASSQDWADYWGDEQFF. The DNA for the CDR3 is TGCGCCAGCAGCCAGGATTGGGCGGACTATTGGGGGGATGAGCAGTTCTTC. The chain joins TRBV4-3 to TRBJ2-1; D is perhaps TRBD2 (6 bases). Germline V gene lookup returns CDR1 LGHNA and CDR2 YSLEER. The CDR3 contains 17 residues. Trimming removed 3 bases at V and 8 bases at J, with 23 bases between.

The sample holds a few counts of this clone. V gene TRBV14 combines with J gene TRBJ2-7, with 9 bases fitting TRBD2. V shed 4 bases, J shed 4 bases, and the junction held 5 bases outside the gene matches. This CDR3 contains 14 residues. Germline assignment: CDR1 SGHDN and CDR2 FVKESK. This CDR3 is CASSRQGLAYEQYF. CDR3 nucleotides: TGTGCCAGCAGCCGACAGGGACTAGCATACGAGCAGTACTTC.

DNA of the CDR3: TGTGCCAGCAGTACCCGGGACAGGTCCTACGAGCAGTACTTC. This gives the protein CASSTRDRSYEQYF. This sequence joins TRBV6-6 and TRBJ2-7; 8 bases fit TRBD1. The J segment lost 1 base and the V segment lost 5 bases, leaving 4 bases of the junction unmatched. CDR1 is MNHNY and CDR2 is SVGAGI in the germline V gene (reference sequence). The CDR3 totals 14 residues.

This chain uses TRBV2 with TRBJ2-5; 7 bases align to TRBD1. The germline CDR1 and CDR2 sequences are SNHLY and FYNNEI. With V trimmed by 3 bases and J by 0 bases, 4 bases remained unmatched. The CDR3 length is 15 residues. DNA of the CDR3: TGTGCCAGCAGTGATGGCAGGGGGTACCAAGAGACCCAGTACTTC. Its translation is CASSDGRGYQETQYF.